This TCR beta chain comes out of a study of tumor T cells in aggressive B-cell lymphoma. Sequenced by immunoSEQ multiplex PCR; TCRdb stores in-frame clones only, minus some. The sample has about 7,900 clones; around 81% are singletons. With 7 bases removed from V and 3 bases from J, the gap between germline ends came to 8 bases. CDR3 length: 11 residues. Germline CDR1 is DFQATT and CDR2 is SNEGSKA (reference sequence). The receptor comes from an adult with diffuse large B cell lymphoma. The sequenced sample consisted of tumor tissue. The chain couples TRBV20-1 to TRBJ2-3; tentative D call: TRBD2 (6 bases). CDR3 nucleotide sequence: TGCAGTGGTAGCGGTACAGATACGCAGTATTTT. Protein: CSGSGTDTQYF.